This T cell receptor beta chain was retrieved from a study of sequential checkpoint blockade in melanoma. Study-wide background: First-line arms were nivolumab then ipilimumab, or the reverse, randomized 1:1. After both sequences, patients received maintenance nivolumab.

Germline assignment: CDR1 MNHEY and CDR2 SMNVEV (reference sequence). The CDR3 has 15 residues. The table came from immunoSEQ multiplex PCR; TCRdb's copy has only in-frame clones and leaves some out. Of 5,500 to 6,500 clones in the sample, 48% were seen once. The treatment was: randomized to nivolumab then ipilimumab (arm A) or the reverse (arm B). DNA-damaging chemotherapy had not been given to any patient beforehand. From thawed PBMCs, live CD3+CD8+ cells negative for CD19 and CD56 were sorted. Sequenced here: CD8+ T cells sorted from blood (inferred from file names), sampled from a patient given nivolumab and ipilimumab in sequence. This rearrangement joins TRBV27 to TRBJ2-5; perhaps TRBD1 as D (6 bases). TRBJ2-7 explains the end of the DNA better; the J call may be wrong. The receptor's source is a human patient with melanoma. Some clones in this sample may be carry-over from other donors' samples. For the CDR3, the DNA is TGTGCCAGCAGTTCCACCGGGACAAACTCCTACGAGCAGTACTTC. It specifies CASSSTGTNSYEQYF.